Here is one TCR beta chain with its context. Its antigen has not been determined. Base qualities are not provided; no much larger clone lies one nucleotide away. These data belong to a study of shared clonotypes between healthy human individuals (dated by TCRdb to the early 2020s). Study-wide context: The cohort included three men and a couple of women between 18 and 49 years of age. The study deeply sequenced blood TCR repertoires of five healthy adults to estimate repertoire size and the extent of clonotype sharing between individuals. Different laboratories and diverse techniques were used to prepare libraries and sequence TCR repertoires, to increase sequencing depth and limit assay-specific biases. For each donor, CD4 naive and CD4 memory were each run on three plates, CD8 naive on two plates, and CD8 memory on one plate. Each donor's leukapheresis produced roughly between roughly 0.85 and 9.5 billion PBMCs.

Using the deep immunoSEQ assay, TCR CDR3 regions were amplified from genomic DNA by multiplex PCR. Genomic DNA extracted from each cell subset was distributed evenly over all wells of several immunoSEQ 96-well plates, and each plate served as one replicate. For sorted subsets, roughly 200 ng of genomic DNA, equivalent to around 30,000 T cell genomes, went into each replicate PCR. The purified libraries were quantified using a Qubit 3.0 fluorometer, sized with a Bioanalyzer 2100, and then quantified again using the KAPA Library Quantification kit. A separate single-read 150-cycle Illumina NextSeq 550 flow cell was used to sequence each immunoSEQ 96-well plate. The original pipeline was this. Because the immunoSEQ output included only junctional sequences and no quality scores, the filtering could not be the same as the filtering used for full-length reads. To assign V/J genes and CDR3, sequences were annotated against IMGT germline references using PyIR, a Python wrapper for IgBLAST v1.9. Reads were removed for weak V/J assignments (E-value above 1e-6), missing CDR3, stop codons, out-of-frame junctions, or ambiguous translated residues. V3J clonotypes were defined as sequences sharing an identical inferred V gene, J gene, and CDR3 amino acid sequence. Percentage overlap between repertoires was calculated by dividing the number of shared unique clonotypes by the size of the smaller repertoire. RTK rarefaction, the Chao1 estimator, and Recon v2.1 estimates of unobserved clonotypes were used to assess repertoire richness. OLGA was used to compute generation probabilities for all TCRbeta clonotypes that the gDNA method yielded from a handful of donors. Entries here come from immuneACCESS through TCRdb and include only in-frame sequences with V and J called. Some clones fail to appear in such tables; in the studies checked, an unresolved V gene covers under half of the shortfall, and the cause of the remainder is unknown. V and J calls and clone size are copied from that table; D and trimming were computed from the DNA. The sample profile shows 550,000 to 600,000 clones; 95% to 98% of them were found once. Of the sample, approximately 0.33% falls within the top ten clones.

CD8 naive samples were obtained by positive selection for CCR7 among CD45RO-negative cells, yielding a CD45RA+CCR7+ population from which TemRA cells were excluded. The donors were healthy, HIV-negative adults who had no recently reported acute infections or vaccinations. Every donor was a Caucasian adult residing in Nashville, Tennessee, USA. Blood was obtained by leukapheresis, after which PBMCs were separated by Ficoll-Histopaque density gradient centrifugation and cryopreserved in liquid nitrogen vapor phase. Analytical flow cytometry was used to check the purity and quantity of each magnetically sorted T cell population. Genomic DNA was isolated from every sorted fraction and measured by UV absorbance on a Nanodrop 2000c. From a lookup of the germline V gene, CDR1 and CDR2 are SGHDN and FVKESK. V drops 3 bases and J drops 3 bases, leaving 15 bases in between. Taken from cysteine to phenylalanine, the CDR3 has 15 residues. Just the 45-base CDR3 DNA is kept, in frame starting at base 1.

General study outcomes and caveats: Based on pairwise subsampling, the degree of clonotype sharing among donors was expected to be affected by sequencing depth. Because the study included a small number of donors, the genetic and exposure-history diversity represented was limited. Naive subsets generally had larger estimated clonotype richness than memory subsets did. Clonotypes shared by all four sorted-subset donors showed higher generation probabilities than non-shared clonotypes. About 5% of naive CD4, roughly 3.5% of naive CD8, 2.3% of memory CD4, and 0.4% of memory CD8 clonotypes were shared across several donors. Even with the large sequencing depth, rarefaction of the sorted-subset datasets indicated that sequencing was incomplete. Only blood was sampled, and tissue TCR repertoires likely differ from those in blood.

The source of this sequence is a man aged 25 to 40 in good health. The sequence joins TRBV14 to TRBJ2-7; matching of 6 bases hints at TRBD2 as the D gene. The material sequenced was naive CD8+ T cells sorted from blood. The cell subset or site label, read with the paper, signifies: CD45RA+CCR7+. The DNA is TGTGCCAGCAGCCACCCGGGACTTCCCTTCTACGAGCAGTACTTC. It is translated as CASSHPGLPFYEQYF.